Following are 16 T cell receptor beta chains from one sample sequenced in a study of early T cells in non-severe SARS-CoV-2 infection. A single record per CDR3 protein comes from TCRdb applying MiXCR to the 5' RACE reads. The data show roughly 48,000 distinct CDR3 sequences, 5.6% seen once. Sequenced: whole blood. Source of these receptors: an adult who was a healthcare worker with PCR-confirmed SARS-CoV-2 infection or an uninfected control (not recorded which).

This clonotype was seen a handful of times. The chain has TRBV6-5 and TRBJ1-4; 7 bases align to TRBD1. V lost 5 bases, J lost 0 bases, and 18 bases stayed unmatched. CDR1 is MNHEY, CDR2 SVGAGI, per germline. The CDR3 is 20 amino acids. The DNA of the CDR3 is TGTGCCAGCAGTACAACCCGACAGGGTCTTATTGCCGCAACTAATGAAAAACTGTTTTTT. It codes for CASSTTRQGLIAATNEKLFF.

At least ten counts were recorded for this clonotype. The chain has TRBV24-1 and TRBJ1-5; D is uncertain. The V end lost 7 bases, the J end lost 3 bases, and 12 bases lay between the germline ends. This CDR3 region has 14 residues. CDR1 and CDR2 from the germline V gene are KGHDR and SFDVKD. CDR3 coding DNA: TGTGCCACCAGCCACCCGGGCAACAATCAGCCCCAGCATTTT. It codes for CATSHPGNNQPQHF.

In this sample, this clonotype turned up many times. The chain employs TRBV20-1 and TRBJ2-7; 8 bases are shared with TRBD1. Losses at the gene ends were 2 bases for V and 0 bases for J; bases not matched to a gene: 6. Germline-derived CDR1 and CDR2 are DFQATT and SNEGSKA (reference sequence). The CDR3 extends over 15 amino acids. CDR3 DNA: TGCAGTGCTAGACCCGGGACAGGAGCCTCCTACGAGCAGTACTTC. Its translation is CSARPGTGASYEQYF.

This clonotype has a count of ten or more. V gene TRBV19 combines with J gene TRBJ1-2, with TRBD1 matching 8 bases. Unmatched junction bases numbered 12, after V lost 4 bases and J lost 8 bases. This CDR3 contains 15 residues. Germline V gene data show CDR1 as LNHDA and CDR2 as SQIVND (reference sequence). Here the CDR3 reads CASSRRAGGEQGYTF. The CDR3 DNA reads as TGTGCCAGTAGTAGGAGGGCAGGGGGCGAGCAAGGCTACACCTTC.

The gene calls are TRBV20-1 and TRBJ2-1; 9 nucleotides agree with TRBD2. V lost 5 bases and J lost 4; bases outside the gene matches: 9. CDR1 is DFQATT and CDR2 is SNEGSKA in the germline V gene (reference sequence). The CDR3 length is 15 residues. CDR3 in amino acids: CSAGIVAGVYNEQFF. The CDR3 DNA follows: TGCAGTGCTGGAATCGTAGCGGGAGTGTACAATGAGCAGTTCTTC.

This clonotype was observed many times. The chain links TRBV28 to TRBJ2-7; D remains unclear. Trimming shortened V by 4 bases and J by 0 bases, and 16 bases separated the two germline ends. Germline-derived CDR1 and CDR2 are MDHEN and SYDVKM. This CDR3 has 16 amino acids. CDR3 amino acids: CASSSAANIGSYEQYF. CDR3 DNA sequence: TGTGCCAGCAGTTCCGCCGCGAACATTGGCTCCTACGAGCAGTACTTC.

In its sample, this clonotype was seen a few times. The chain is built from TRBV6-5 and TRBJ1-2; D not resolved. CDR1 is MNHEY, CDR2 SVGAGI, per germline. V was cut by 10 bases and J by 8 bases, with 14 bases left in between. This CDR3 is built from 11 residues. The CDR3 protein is CATRDGEGYTF. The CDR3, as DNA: TGTGCCACCCGAGACGGGGAAGGCTACACCTTC.

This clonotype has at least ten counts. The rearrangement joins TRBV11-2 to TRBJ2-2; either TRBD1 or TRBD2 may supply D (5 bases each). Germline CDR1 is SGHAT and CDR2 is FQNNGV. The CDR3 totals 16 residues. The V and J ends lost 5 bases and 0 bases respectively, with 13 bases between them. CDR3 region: CASSPGTFANTGELFF. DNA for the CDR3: TGTGCCAGCAGCCCAGGGACGTTCGCGAACACCGGGGAGCTGTTTTTT.

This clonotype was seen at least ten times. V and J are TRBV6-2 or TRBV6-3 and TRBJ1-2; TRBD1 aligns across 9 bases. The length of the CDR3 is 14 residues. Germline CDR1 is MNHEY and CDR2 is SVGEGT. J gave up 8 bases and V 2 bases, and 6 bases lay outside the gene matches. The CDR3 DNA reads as TGTGCCAGCAGTTACGCGGGACAGGGAAGCGGCTACACCTTC. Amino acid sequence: CASSYAGQGSGYTF.

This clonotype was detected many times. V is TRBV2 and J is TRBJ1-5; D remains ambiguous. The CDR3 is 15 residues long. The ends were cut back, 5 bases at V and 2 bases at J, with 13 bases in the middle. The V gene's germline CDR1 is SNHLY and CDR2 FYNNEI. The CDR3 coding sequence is TGTGCCAGCAGTTACAGCCTCGGGGGCAATCAGCCCCAGCATTTT. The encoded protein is CASSYSLGGNQPQHF.

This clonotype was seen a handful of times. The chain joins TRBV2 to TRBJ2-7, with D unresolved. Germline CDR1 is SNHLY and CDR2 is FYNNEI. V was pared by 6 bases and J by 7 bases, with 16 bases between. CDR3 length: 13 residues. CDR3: CASRGNTVGEQYF. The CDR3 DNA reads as TGTGCCAGCAGGGGAAACACCGTCGGGGAGCAGTACTTC.

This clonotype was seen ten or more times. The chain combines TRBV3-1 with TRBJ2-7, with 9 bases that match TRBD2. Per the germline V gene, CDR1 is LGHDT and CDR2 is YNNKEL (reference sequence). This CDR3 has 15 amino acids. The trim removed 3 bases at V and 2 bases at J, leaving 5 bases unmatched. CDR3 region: CASSHPAGGTYEQYF. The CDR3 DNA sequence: TGTGCCAGCAGCCACCCAGCGGGGGGTACCTACGAGCAGTACTTC.

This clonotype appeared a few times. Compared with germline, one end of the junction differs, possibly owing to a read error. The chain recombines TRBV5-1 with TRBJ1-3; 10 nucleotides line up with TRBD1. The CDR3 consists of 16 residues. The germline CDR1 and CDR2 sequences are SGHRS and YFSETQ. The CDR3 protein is CASSSSGTGAGNTIYF. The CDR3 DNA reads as TGCGCCAGTAGCTCCTCCGGGACAGGGGCCGGAAACACCATATATTTT.

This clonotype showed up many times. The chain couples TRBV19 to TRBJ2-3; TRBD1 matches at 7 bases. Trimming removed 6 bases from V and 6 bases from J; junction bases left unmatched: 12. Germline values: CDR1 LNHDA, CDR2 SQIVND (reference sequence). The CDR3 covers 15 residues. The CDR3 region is CASSLSGTVRDTQYF. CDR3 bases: TGTGCCAGTAGCTTATCCGGGACAGTAAGGGATACGCAGTATTTT.

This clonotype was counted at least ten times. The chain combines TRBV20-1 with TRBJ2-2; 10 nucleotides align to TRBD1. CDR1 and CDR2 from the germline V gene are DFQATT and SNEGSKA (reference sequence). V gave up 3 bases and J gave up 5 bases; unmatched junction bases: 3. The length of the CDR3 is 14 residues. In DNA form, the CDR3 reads TGCAGTGCTAGGGGACAGGGGTTTACCGGGGAGCTGTTTTTT. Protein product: CSARGQGFTGELFF.

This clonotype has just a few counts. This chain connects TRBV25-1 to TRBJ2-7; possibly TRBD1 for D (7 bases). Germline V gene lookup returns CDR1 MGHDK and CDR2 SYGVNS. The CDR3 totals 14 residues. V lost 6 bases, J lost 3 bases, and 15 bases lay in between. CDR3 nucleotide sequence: TGTGCCAGCAGAGGAGGGACAGCCGGCTACGAGCAGTACTTC. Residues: CASRGGTAGYEQYF.